This is a list of T cell receptor beta chains from one sample in a study of lymphopenia after photon versus proton radiotherapy. The protocol was immunoSEQ multiplex PCR, while the TCRdb copy is restricted to in-frame clones and leaves out a portion. The sample yields some 31,000 clones, under 90% seen once. Specimen: peripheral blood, collected from a patient treated with proton-based radiotherapy. All receptors come from a woman between 65 and 79 years old with pancreatic cancer. Both conserved end residues are part of each CDR3. A D gene is named only where the DNA matches it firmly. Size is omitted from some rows. Given values are once, few, many or a class for expanded clones.

j_call clone_size d_call v_call cdr3_nt cdr3_aa
TRBJ1-3 once - TRBV19 TGTGCCAGTAGTACACGGAACTCTGGAAACACCATATATTTT CASSTRNSGNTIYF
TRBJ1-5 - - TRBV19 TGTGCCAGTAGTGCAAAGCAGGGAACTGGCAATCAGCCCCAGCATTTT CASSAKQGTGNQPQHF
TRBJ2-1 - - TRBV25-1 TGTGCCAGCCGCCTTACCAATGAGCAGTTCTTC CASRLTNEQFF
TRBJ1-1 - - TRBV20-1 TGCAGTGCCCCAGGCGTAGCTGAAGCTTTCTTT CSAPGVAEAFF
TRBJ2-7 - TRBD1 TRBV18 TGTGCCAGCTCACCACGACTGACAGGGGGGTCCTACGAGCAGTACTTC CASSPRLTGGSYEQYF
TRBJ1-1 - - TRBV28 TGTGCCAGCAGTTTAAGCATAGGCACTGAAGCTTTCTTT CASSLSIGTEAFF
TRBJ1-1 - TRBD1 TRBV6-5 TGTGCCAGCAGACAGGGGGTTTGGGCTTTCTTT CASRQGVWAFF
TRBJ2-7 - - TRBV29-1 TGCAGCGTTGAAAACTTCTACGAGCAGTACTTC CSVENFYEQYF
TRBJ2-2 - - TRBV4-2 TGTGCCAGCAGCGGGGACATTCAGGGCGGGGAGCTGTTTTTT CASSGDIQGGELFF
TRBJ2-7 - - TRBV7-7 TGTGCCAGCAGCTTGGGGGCGCCCGAGCAGTACTTC CASSLGAPEQYF
TRBJ2-1 - - TRBV19 TGTGCCAGTAGTCCTCGGGGGTGGTGGAATGAGCAGTTCTTC CASSPRGWWNEQFF
TRBJ2-3 - - TRBV2 TGTGCCAGCAAAAAAGCGGAGGGGCCCACAGATACGCAGTATTTT CASKKAEGPTDTQYF
TRBJ1-2 - - TRBV6-5 TGTGCCAGCAGTCAAACTGATAAGGGGTATGGCTACACCTTC CASSQTDKGYGYTF